The rows below give T cell receptor beta chains drawn from one sample of a study of shared clonotypes between healthy human individuals. Only in-frame clones appear in the TCRdb table, and some are missing; sequencing was by immunoSEQ multiplex PCR. This table has around 1.6 million clones, approximately 98% appearing once. The material sequenced was naive CD4+ T cells sorted from blood. These receptors were taken from a man aged 30 to 45 in good health. Both conserved end residues are part of each CDR3. The D gene is left open where the match is weak. Clone size, where shown, is once, few, many, or a class for clones that have expanded.

j_call: TRBJ1-1; clone_size: once; v_call: TRBV5-1; d_call: .; cdr3_nt: TGCGCCAGCAGCTCTTCGAAGTCGAACACTGAAGCTTTCTTT; cdr3_aa: CASSSSKSNTEAFF
j_call: TRBJ2-7; clone_size: .; v_call: TRBV19; d_call: TRBD2; cdr3_nt: TGTGCCAGTAGTATAGAACTAGCGGGATCAACGAGCTCCTACGAGCAGTACTTC; cdr3_aa: CASSIELAGSTSSYEQYF
j_call: TRBJ2-1; clone_size: .; v_call: TRBV5-1; d_call: .; cdr3_nt: TGCGCCAGCAGCTTGGACCGGCCTGGGTATGAGCAGTTCTTC; cdr3_aa: CASSLDRPGYEQFF
j_call: TRBJ2-1; clone_size: .; v_call: TRBV4-1; d_call: .; cdr3_nt: TGCGCCAGCAGCCCTGGACAGCAGAACTACAATGAGCAGTTCTTC; cdr3_aa: CASSPGQQNYNEQFF
j_call: TRBJ1-1; clone_size: .; v_call: TRBV11-2; d_call: .; cdr3_nt: TGTGCCAGCAGCTCCCTGTGGGTAAACGAACAGAACACTGAAGCTTTCTTT; cdr3_aa: CASSSLWVNEQNTEAFF
j_call: TRBJ2-7; clone_size: .; v_call: TRBV6-5; d_call: .; cdr3_nt: TGTGCCAGCAGTTACGTTGGGGGCGAGCAGTACTTC; cdr3_aa: CASSYVGGEQYF
j_call: TRBJ1-3; clone_size: .; v_call: TRBV10-3; d_call: .; cdr3_nt: TGTGCCACCCAAGACGGGGGGCAAGGAAACACCATATATTTT; cdr3_aa: CATQDGGQGNTIYF
j_call: TRBJ1-5; clone_size: .; v_call: TRBV18; d_call: .; cdr3_nt: TGTGCCAGCTCACTAGATAGCAATCAGCCCCAGCATTTT; cdr3_aa: CASSLDSNQPQHF
j_call: TRBJ2-1; clone_size: .; v_call: TRBV6-5; d_call: .; cdr3_nt: TGTGCCAGCAGGGCGAGCTCCTACAATGAGCAGTTCTTC; cdr3_aa: CASRASSYNEQFF
j_call: TRBJ2-1; clone_size: .; v_call: TRBV5-1; d_call: .; cdr3_nt: TGCGCCAGCAGCAATAGACCCTCCTACAATGAGCAGTTCTTC; cdr3_aa: CASSNRPSYNEQFF
j_call: TRBJ1-5; clone_size: .; v_call: TRBV19; d_call: .; cdr3_nt: TGTGCCAGTAGTATAGCCCCCGGGCCCCAGCATTTT; cdr3_aa: CASSIAPGPQHF
j_call: TRBJ2-3; clone_size: .; v_call: TRBV18; d_call: .; cdr3_nt: TGTGCCAGCTCCGTTGTAAAAGGGGCGACGACAGATACGCAGTATTTT; cdr3_aa: CASSVVKGATTDTQYF
j_call: TRBJ2-7; clone_size: many; v_call: TRBV6-1; d_call: TRBD2; cdr3_nt: TGTGCCAGCAGTAAAGTAATGGGACTAGCGGGAAGGTACGAGCAGTACTTC; cdr3_aa: CASSKVMGLAGRYEQYF
j_call: TRBJ2-6; clone_size: .; v_call: TRBV7-9; d_call: .; cdr3_nt: TGTGCCAGCAGCTTACCTGGGGCCAACGTCCTGACTTTC; cdr3_aa: CASSLPGANVLTF
j_call: TRBJ2-3; clone_size: .; v_call: TRBV18; d_call: TRBD2; cdr3_nt: TGTGCCAGCTCACCACTAGCGGGAGGTGAAGGAACGCAGTATTTT; cdr3_aa: CASSPLAGGEGTQYF
j_call: TRBJ2-6; clone_size: once; v_call: TRBV4-1; d_call: .; cdr3_nt: TGCGCCAGCAGCCAAGCCACAAGCTCTGGGGCCAACGTCCTGACTTTC; cdr3_aa: CASSQATSSGANVLTF
j_call: TRBJ2-1; clone_size: .; v_call: TRBV9; d_call: .; cdr3_nt: TGTGCCAGCAGCGCCACCCCCGCGGGTGCCTACAATGAGCAGTTCTTC; cdr3_aa: CASSATPAGAYNEQFF
j_call: TRBJ2-1; clone_size: .; v_call: TRBV9; d_call: TRBD2; cdr3_nt: TGTGCCAGCACCCGAGAGACTAGCGGGAACAATGAGCAGTTCTTC; cdr3_aa: CASTRETSGNNEQFF